A single sample gave rise to the 29 T cell receptor beta chains below, sequenced in a study of cytomegalovirus exposure and HLA in healthy donors. PCR used 60 Vbeta primers and 13 Jbeta primers. Method: immunoSEQ multiplex PCR; TCRdb's copy keeps in-frame clones and lacks some. The sample lists some 140,000 clones; almost 80% were seen once. Sequencing input: PBMCs. Receptors were obtained from a man aged 18 to 30 in good health and CMV-seronegative.

This chain links TRBV15 with TRBJ1-1; D remains ambiguous. Trimming pared 7 bases from V and 5 bases from J, leaving 14 bases between. Germline CDR1 reads LNHNV; CDR2 reads YYDKDF (reference sequence). CDR3 length: 13 amino acids. The CDR3 DNA reads TGTGCCACCACGGCCTTCGGAGAGACTGAAGCTTTCTTT. Its translation is CATTAFGETEAFF.

The chain uses TRBV6-1 and TRBJ2-3, with D unresolved. Trimming stripped 3 bases from V and 8 bases from J, with 6 bases between. The V gene's germline CDR1 is MNHNS and CDR2 SASEGT. The CDR3 covers 11 residues. This CDR3 reads CASSDYGTQYF. The CDR3 bases are TGTGCCAGCAGTGACTACGGTACGCAGTATTTT.

The rearrangement links TRBV6-5 to TRBJ1-3, with D possibly TRBD1 on 6 matching bases. Germline CDR1 and CDR2: MNHEY and SVGAGI. Trimming took off 6 bases at V and 0 bases at J, with 9 bases between the two ends. CDR3 size: 14 residues. CDR3 in DNA: TGTGCCAGCAGGGCCAGGGGCTCTGGAAACACCATATATTTT. The encoded protein is CASRARGSGNTIYF.

J is TRBJ2-4 and V is TRBV5-5; TRBD1 matches at 8 bases. The CDR3 is 14 residues long. The ends lost 3 bases at V and 6 bases at J; junction bases unmatched: 5. Germline V gene lookup returns CDR1 SGHKS and CDR2 YYEKEE (reference sequence). The CDR3: CASSWQGAGNIQYF. CDR3 bases: TGTGCCAGCAGCTGGCAGGGGGCGGGAAACATTCAGTACTTC.

The CDR3 DNA sequence: TGTGCCTGGTGGGACAGACAGTTACCTGAAGCTTTCTTT. It is translated as CAWWDRQLPEAFF. V usage is TRBV30 and J usage is TRBJ1-1; 7 bases match TRBD1. CDR3 size: 13 residues. V lost 5 bases to trimming and J lost 6 bases; unmatched junction nucleotides: 9. Germline loops: CDR1 GTSNPN, CDR2 SVGIG (reference sequence). The complete variable domain, with remaining parts taken from reference TRBV30 and TRBJ1-1, reads SQTIHQWPATLVQPVGSPLSLECTVEGTSNPNLYWYRQAAGRGLQLLFYSVGIGQISSEVPQNLSASRPQDRQFILSSKKLLLSDSGFYLCAWWDRQLPEAFFGQGTRLTVV.

This clone has just a few counts. The genes are TRBV2 and TRBJ1-5, with a tentative D call TRBD1 (5 bases). This CDR3 is 13 amino acids long. Trimming left V 7 bases short and J 2 bases short, with 9 bases between. CDR1 and CDR2 from the germline V gene are SNHLY and FYNNEI. The CDR3 sequence is CASKQGGNQPQHF. The CDR3 DNA sequence: TGTGCCAGCAAGCAGGGTGGCAATCAGCCCCAGCATTTT.

V and J are TRBV5-1 and TRBJ2-5; 12 bases line up with TRBD1. The CDR3 runs 13 residues. V gave up 7 bases and J gave up 5 bases; unmatched junction bases: 3. Germline-derived CDR1 and CDR2 are SGHRS and YFSETQ. CDR3 nucleotides: TGCGCCAGCCGGGACAGGGGGCGGGAGACCCAGTACTTC. It codes for CASRDRGRETQYF.

V usage is TRBV5-1 and J usage is TRBJ2-5, with unresolved D. V lost 4 bases to trimming and J lost 1 base, with 8 bases between them. Germline V gene sequence: CDR1 SGHRS, CDR2 YFSETQ. CDR3 length equals 13 residues. This chain's CDR3 is CASSPVVQETQYF. DNA for the CDR3: TGCGCCAGCAGCCCGGTTGTCCAAGAGACCCAGTACTTC.

The chain has TRBV29-1 and TRBJ2-7, with 7 bases aligning to TRBD1. CDR3 length: 13 residues. The junction had 6 bases not matched to a gene; V was cut back by 0 bases and J by 7 bases. CDR1 and CDR2 (germline): SQVTM, ANQGSEA. The DNA of the CDR3 is TGCAGCGTTGAAGAGACAGGGCCTGGAGAGCAGTACTTC. Protein product: CSVEETGPGEQYF.

This clone was counted only a few times. The chain's CDR3 is CASSTGTGGTEAFF. CDR3 sequence (DNA): TGCGCCAGCAGCACCGGGACAGGGGGAACTGAAGCTTTCTTT. V is TRBV5-1 and J is TRBJ1-1; 11 nucleotides agree with TRBD1. The CDR3 contains 14 residues. Trimming cost V 4 bases and J 5 bases; bases outside gene matches: 4. CDR1 is SGHRS and CDR2 is YFSETQ in the germline V gene.

The chain joins TRBV5-1 to TRBJ2-1; possibly TRBD1 for D (5 bases). CDR3 length equals 12 residues. V dropped 3 bases and J dropped 9 bases, with 10 bases sitting between them. Germline V gives CDR1 SGHRS, CDR2 YFSETQ. CDR3 sequence reads: CASSSTDSEQFF. The CDR3 nucleotides read TGCGCCAGCAGCTCGACAGACTCTGAGCAGTTCTTC.

The chain couples TRBV15 to TRBJ1-4; TRBD1 aligns across 12 bases. The V gene's germline CDR1 is LNHNV and CDR2 YYDKDF (reference sequence). The CDR3 sequence is 14 residues long. The junction had 1 base not matched to a gene; V was cut back by 3 bases and J by 8 bases. The CDR3 here is CATSRGTGGEKLFF. The CDR3 DNA reads as TGTGCCACCAGCAGGGGGACAGGGGGCGAAAAACTGTTTTTT.

The chain employs TRBV6-1 and TRBJ2-1, with a tentative D call TRBD1 (5 bases). Between the trimmed V and J ends, which lost 2 bases and 13 bases, there was a span of 12 bases. CDR3 size: 12 residues. CDR1 MNHNS and CDR2 SASEGT come from the germline V gene. This chain's CDR3 is CASSEWGGPQFF. Written as DNA, the CDR3 is TGTGCCAGCAGTGAATGGGGCGGACCACAGTTCTTC.

This chain uses TRBV27 with TRBJ2-3; 7 bases map to TRBD1. The CDR3 runs to 17 residues. V lost 5 bases, J lost 0 bases, and 11 bases stayed unmatched. Germline CDR1 reads MNHEY; CDR2 reads SMNVEV (reference sequence). CDR3 sequence reads: CASSPHFTGASTDTQYF. CDR3 nucleotides: TGTGCCAGCAGTCCCCACTTTACAGGGGCCAGCACAGATACGCAGTATTTT.

This clone was detected only a few times. The chain employs TRBV6-4 and TRBJ2-7; D is perhaps TRBD1 (6 bases). V lost 5 bases, J lost 2 bases, and 16 bases lay in between. The CDR3 length is 15 residues. Germline assignment: CDR1 MRHNA and CDR2 SNTAGT. CDR3 sequence (DNA): TGTGCCAGCAGTTACCCAGACAGGTTCCCCTACGAGCAGTACTTC. Translating it yields CASSYPDRFPYEQYF.

This clone was observed a handful of times. Here the CDR3 reads CASSTPGGGNTIYF. The CDR3 region has the DNA TGTGCCAGCAGTACCCCAGGGGGCGGAAACACCATATATTTT. The chain has TRBV25-1 and TRBJ1-3, with TRBD1 matching 8 bases. CDR3 length: 14 residues. Germline V lookup: CDR1 MGHDK, CDR2 SYGVNS. The V gene end was trimmed by 5 bases and the J gene end by 4 bases; junction bases not matched to a gene: 4.

The chain employs TRBV11-3 and TRBJ1-1; the D gene is possibly TRBD1 (6 bases). V dropped 5 bases and J dropped 0 bases, with 19 bases sitting between them. CDR1 and CDR2 (germline): SGHNT, YENEEA. CDR3 length equals 17 residues. The CDR3, as DNA: TGTGCCAGCAGCCCCGGGGAGGGGCAGGGGATGAACACTGAAGCTTTCTTT. Protein: CASSPGEGQGMNTEAFF.

The gene calls are TRBV7-8 and TRBJ1-2, with D perhaps matching TRBD1 (5 bases). V was trimmed by 1 base and J by 8 bases, leaving 17 bases between them. The CDR3 contains 15 residues. Germline loops: CDR1 SGHVS, CDR2 FQNEAQ. The CDR3 here is CASSLVDIGVGGYTF. The CDR3 DNA reads as TGTGCCAGCAGCTTAGTGGACATAGGGGTGGGAGGCTACACCTTC.

As concerns this clone: The germline gene is not matched at one end of the junction; a read error may be the cause. The rearrangement uses TRBV7-9 and TRBJ2-7, with a possible D match to TRBD1 (5 bases). The germline V gene has CDR1 SEHNR and CDR2 FQNEAQ (reference sequence). CDR3 length: 15 amino acids. CDR3 sequence reads: CSSSARPWGNYEQYF. The CDR3 DNA reads as TGTTCCAGCAGCGCTAGGCCTTGGGGCAACTACGAGCAGTACTTC. Looking up the rest from reference TRBV7-9 and TRBJ2-7 gives the full variable domain: DTGVSQNPRHKITKRGQNVTFRCDPISEHNRLYWYRQTLGQGPEFLTYFQNEAQLEKSRLLSDRFSAERPKGSFSTLEIQRTEQGDSAMYLCSSSARPWGNYEQYFGPGTRLTVT.

J is TRBJ1-1 and V is TRBV7-9; D is ambiguous. The CDR3 has 16 amino acids. V lost 6 bases and J lost 3, with 20 bases in between. Germline V gene lookup returns CDR1 SEHNR and CDR2 FQNEAQ (reference sequence). CDR3 DNA: TGTGCCAGCAGGCCTTATGTGTTAAGGGAGGACACTGAAGCTTTCTTT. It translates to CASRPYVLREDTEAFF.

The chain couples TRBV7-9 to TRBJ2-1; D call uncertain. With 1 base removed from V and 7 bases from J, the gap between germline ends came to 14 bases. Germline loops: CDR1 SEHNR, CDR2 FQNEAQ (reference sequence). CDR3 size: 15 residues. This CDR3 is CASSLGSGLLNEQFF. The CDR3 DNA is TGTGCCAGCAGCTTAGGATCCGGGTTATTAAATGAGCAGTTCTTC.

The chain carries TRBV20-1 and TRBJ2-5, with 8 bases aligning to TRBD1. V trimming: 6 bases; J trimming: 13 bases; junction bases outside the gene matches: 10. The CDR3 is 11 residues long. Germline V gene data show CDR1 as DFQATT and CDR2 as SNEGSKA (reference sequence). This CDR3 is CSAKDRDGSYF. The CDR3 region has the DNA TGCAGTGCAAAGGACAGGGACGGTTCGTACTTC.

The chain carries TRBV5-4 and TRBJ1-6; 7 nucleotides match TRBD1. Germline V CDR1 and CDR2: SGHNT, YYREEE (reference sequence). J was trimmed by 9 bases and V by 0 bases; bases with no gene match: 9. The CDR3 has 16 residues. In DNA, the CDR3 is TGTGCCAGCAGCTTGGTACCGGGACAGAACCCTTCACCCCTCCACTTT. Its translation is CASSLVPGQNPSPLHF. Full variable domain (remainder filled in from reference TRBV5-4 and TRBJ1-6): ETGVTQSPTHLIKTRGQQVTLRCSSQSGHNTVSWYQQALGQGPQFIFQYYREEENGRGNFPPRFSGLQFPNYSSELNVNALELDDSALYLCASSLVPGQNPSPLHFGNGTRLTVT.

This chain connects TRBV10-3 to TRBJ1-5; no firm D call. Trimming took 4 bases from V and 6 from J, leaving 16 bases between them. The germline V gene has CDR1 ENHRY and CDR2 SYGVKD. The CDR3 covers 15 residues. CDR3 protein: CAISAQRVAGQPQHF. CDR3 DNA sequence: TGTGCCATCAGTGCCCAAAGGGTTGCGGGTCAGCCCCAGCATTTT.

This rearrangement joins TRBV7-2 to TRBJ1-5; TRBD1 is a possible D gene (6 bases). With 1 base removed from V and 3 bases from J, the gap between germline ends came to 19 bases. This CDR3 contains 18 residues. CDR1 and CDR2 (germline): SGHTA, FQGNSA. CDR3 residues: CASSLVWGGQIFNQPQHF. The DNA of the CDR3 is TGTGCCAGCAGCTTAGTATGGGGTGGACAGATATTCAATCAGCCCCAGCATTTT.

This clone was recorded only once. This sequence joins TRBV5-1 and TRBJ1-2; D is undetermined. The CDR3 consists of 14 residues. V was shortened by 1 base and J by 2 bases, with 9 bases between the two germline ends. Germline values: CDR1 SGHRS, CDR2 YFSETQ. The CDR3 nucleotides read TGCGCCAGCAGCTTGAGCGTCCAAAACTATGGCTACACCTTC. As protein: CASSLSVQNYGYTF.

The chain uses TRBV13 and TRBJ1-1, with TRBD1 as a possible D gene (6 bases). The CDR3 runs 15 residues. Trimming removed 5 bases at V and 10 bases at J, with 23 bases between. The germline CDR1 and CDR2 sequences are PRHDT and FYEKMQ (reference sequence). The CDR3 sequence is CASSPNRDYARGAFF. The CDR3 bases are TGTGCCAGCAGCCCCAACAGGGATTACGCCCGCGGAGCTTTCTTT.

The chain employs TRBV11-2 and TRBJ1-1; D is ambiguous. The CDR3 has 17 residues. Germline CDR1 reads SGHAT; CDR2 reads FQNNGV. V lost 5 bases, J lost 2 bases, and 21 bases lay in between. CDR3 nucleotide sequence: TGTGCCAGCAGCGGCGACTCCGGGCGAGGGCTAAACACTGAAGCTTTCTTT. This gives the protein CASSGDSGRGLNTEAFF.

This clone turned up a few times. The rearrangement uses TRBV6-5 and TRBJ2-7, with 10 bases matching TRBD1. The CDR3 runs 15 residues. Germline loops: CDR1 MNHEY, CDR2 SVGAGI. The V segment lost 6 bases and the J segment 3 bases; nucleotides outside the gene matches: 8. CDR3 sequence: CASRYDRGHDYEQYF. CDR3 nucleotides: TGTGCCAGCAGATACGACAGGGGGCACGACTACGAGCAGTACTTC.